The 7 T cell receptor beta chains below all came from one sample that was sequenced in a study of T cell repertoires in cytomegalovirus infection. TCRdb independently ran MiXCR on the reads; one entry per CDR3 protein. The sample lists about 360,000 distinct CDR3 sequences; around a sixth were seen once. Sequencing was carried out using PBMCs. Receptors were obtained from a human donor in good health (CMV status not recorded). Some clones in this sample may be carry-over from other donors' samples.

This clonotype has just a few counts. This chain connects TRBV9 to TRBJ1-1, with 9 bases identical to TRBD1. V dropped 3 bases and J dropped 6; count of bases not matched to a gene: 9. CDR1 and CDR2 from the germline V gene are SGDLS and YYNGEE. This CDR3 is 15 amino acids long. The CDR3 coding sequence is TGTGCCAGCAGCGCACCAGGACAGGGGATTTCTGAAGCTTTCTTT. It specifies CASSAPGQGISEAFF.

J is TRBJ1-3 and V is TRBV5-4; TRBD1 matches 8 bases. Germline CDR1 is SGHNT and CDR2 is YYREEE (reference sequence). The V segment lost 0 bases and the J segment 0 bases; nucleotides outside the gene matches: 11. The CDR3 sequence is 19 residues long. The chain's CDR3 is CASSLGAPGQELSGNTIYF. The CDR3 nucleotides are TGTGCCAGCAGCTTGGGCGCCCCGGGACAGGAGCTCTCTGGAAACACCATATATTTT.

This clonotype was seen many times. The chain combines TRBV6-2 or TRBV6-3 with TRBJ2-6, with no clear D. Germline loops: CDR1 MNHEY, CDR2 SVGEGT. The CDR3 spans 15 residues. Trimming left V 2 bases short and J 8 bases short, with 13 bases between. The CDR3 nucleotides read TGTGCCAGCAGTTACGGGCAGATAGTGACCAACGTCCTGACTTTC. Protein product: CASSYGQIVTNVLTF.

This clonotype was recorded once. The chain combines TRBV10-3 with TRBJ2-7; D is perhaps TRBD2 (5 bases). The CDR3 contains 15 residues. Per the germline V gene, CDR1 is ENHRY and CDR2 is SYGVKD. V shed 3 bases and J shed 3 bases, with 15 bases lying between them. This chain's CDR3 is CAISEFEGRRYEQYF. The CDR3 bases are TGTGCCATCAGTGAATTTGAGGGCCGTCGCTACGAGCAGTACTTC.

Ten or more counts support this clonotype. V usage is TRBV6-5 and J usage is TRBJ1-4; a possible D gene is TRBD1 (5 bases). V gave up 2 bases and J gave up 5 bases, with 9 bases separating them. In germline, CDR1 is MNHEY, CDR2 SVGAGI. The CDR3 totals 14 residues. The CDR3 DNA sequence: TGTGCCAGCAGTTACGTGGGGGGGAATGAAAAACTGTTTTTT. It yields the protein CASSYVGGNEKLFF.

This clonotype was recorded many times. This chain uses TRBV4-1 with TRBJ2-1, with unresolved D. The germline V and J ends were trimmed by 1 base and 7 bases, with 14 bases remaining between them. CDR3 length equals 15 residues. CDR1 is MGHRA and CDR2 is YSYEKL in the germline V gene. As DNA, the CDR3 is TGCGCCAGCAGCCAAGGGGTCTTACCCGGAAATGAGCAGTTCTTC. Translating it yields CASSQGVLPGNEQFF.

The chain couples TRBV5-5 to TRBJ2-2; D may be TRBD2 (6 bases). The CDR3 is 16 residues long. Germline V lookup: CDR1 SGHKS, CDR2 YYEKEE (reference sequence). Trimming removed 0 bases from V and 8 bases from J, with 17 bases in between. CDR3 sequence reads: CASSLAATSLSGELFF. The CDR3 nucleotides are TGTGCCAGCAGCTTGGCAGCGACTAGTCTCTCGGGGGAGCTGTTTTTT.